The present TCR beta chain was sequenced within a study of cytotoxic CD8 clonotypes in ibrutinib-treated CLL. The study's findings and limits: The public clonotypes identified were infrequent and showed contraction or stability on treatment. Sampling time points were not equivalent between sustained-remission and progressing patients.

Of note for this clone: No antigen is known for it.

This CDR3 comprises 15 residues. CDR1 is SGHTA, CDR2 FQGTGA, per germline. V was shortened by 5 bases and J by 4 bases, with 12 bases between the two germline ends. The data were produced by immunoSEQ multiplex PCR, yet TCRdb's version contains in-frame clones alone and is incomplete. In the table there are 200,000 to 250,000 clones, 70% of which are singletons. Sequencing used PBMCs, obtained after 12 months of ibrutinib treatment. This clonotype was sampled from a human donor with chronic lymphocytic leukemia. The chain is built from TRBV7-3 and TRBJ2-6; D is perhaps TRBD1 or TRBD2 (5 bases each). In DNA, the CDR3 is TGTGCCAGCAGCCCTGGGACCCACGGGGCCAACGTCCTGACTTTC. The encoded protein is CASSPGTHGANVLTF. Full variable domain (remainder filled in from reference TRBV7-3 and TRBJ2-6): GAGVSQTPSNKVTEKGKYVELRCDPISGHTALYWYRQSLGQGPEFLIYFQGTGAADDSGLPNDRFFAVRPEGSVSTLKIQRTERGDSAVYLCASSPGTHGANVLTFGAGSRLTVL.